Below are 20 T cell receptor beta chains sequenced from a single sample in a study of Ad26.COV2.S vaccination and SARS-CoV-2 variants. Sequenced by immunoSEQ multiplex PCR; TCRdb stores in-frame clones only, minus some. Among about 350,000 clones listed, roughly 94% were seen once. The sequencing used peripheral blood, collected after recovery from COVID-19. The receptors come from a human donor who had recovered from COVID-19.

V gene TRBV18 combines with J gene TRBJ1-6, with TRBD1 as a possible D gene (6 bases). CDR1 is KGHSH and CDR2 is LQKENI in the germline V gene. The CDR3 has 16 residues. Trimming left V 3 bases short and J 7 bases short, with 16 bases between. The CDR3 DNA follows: TGTGCCAGCTCACCGGGGGGCGCCGGAAGGAATTCACCCCTCCACTTT. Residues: CASSPGGAGRNSPLHF.

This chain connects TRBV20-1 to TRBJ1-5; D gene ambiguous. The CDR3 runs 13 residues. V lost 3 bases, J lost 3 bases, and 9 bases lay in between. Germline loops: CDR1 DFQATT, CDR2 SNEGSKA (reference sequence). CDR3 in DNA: TGCAGTGCTAGTTTAGGGATCAATCAGCCCCAGCATTTT. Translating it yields CSASLGINQPQHF.

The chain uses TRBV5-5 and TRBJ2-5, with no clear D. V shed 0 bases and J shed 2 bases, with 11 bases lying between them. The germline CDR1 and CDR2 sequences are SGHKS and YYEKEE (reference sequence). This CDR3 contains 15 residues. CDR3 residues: CASSLDGTAQETQYF. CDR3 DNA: TGTGCCAGCAGCTTGGATGGTACAGCGCAAGAGACCCAGTACTTC. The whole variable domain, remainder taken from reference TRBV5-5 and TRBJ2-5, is DAGVTQSPTHLIKTRGQQVTLRCSPISGHKSVSWYQQVLGQGPQFIFQYYEKEERGRGNFPDRFSARQFPNYSSELNVNALLLGDSALYLCASSLDGTAQETQYFGPGTRLLVL.

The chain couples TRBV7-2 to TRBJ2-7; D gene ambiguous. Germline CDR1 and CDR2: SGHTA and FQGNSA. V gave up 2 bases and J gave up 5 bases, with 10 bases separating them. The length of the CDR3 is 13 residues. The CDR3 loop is CASSLIRLNEQYF. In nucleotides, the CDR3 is TGTGCCAGCAGCTTAATCCGTCTCAACGAGCAGTACTTC.

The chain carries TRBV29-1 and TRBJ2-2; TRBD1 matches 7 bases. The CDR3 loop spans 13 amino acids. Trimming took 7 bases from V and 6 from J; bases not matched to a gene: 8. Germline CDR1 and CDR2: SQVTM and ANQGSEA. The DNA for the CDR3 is TGCAGCGCAAGGGGGCCCAGTGCCGGGGAGCTGTTTTTT. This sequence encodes CSARGPSAGELFF.

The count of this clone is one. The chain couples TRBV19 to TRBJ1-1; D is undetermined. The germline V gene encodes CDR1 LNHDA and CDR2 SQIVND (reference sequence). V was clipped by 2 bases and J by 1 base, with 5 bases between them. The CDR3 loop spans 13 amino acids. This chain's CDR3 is CASSINRNTEAFF. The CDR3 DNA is TGTGCCAGTAGTATAAATCGGAACACTGAAGCTTTCTTT.

CDR3 loop: CASSLLTRGNYGYTF. In nucleotides, the CDR3 is TGTGCCAGCAGCTTACTTACCAGGGGAAACTATGGCTACACCTTC. The gene calls are TRBV7-9 and TRBJ1-2; TRBD1 might be the D (6 bases). Per the germline V gene, CDR1 is SEHNR and CDR2 is FQNEAQ (reference sequence). Trimming took off 2 bases at V and 2 bases at J, with 12 bases between the two ends. This CDR3 is built from 15 residues.

In DNA form, the CDR3 reads TGTGCCACCAGCAGAGGCGGGACGGCGAGCTCCTATAATTCACCCCTCCACTTT. Translated, it gives CATSRGGTASSYNSPLHF. This chain connects TRBV15 to TRBJ1-6; the D gene is possibly TRBD1 (5 bases). Germline CDR1 is LNHNV and CDR2 is YYDKDF (reference sequence). The CDR3 has 18 residues. Trimming took off 1 base at V and 0 bases at J, with 13 bases between the two ends.

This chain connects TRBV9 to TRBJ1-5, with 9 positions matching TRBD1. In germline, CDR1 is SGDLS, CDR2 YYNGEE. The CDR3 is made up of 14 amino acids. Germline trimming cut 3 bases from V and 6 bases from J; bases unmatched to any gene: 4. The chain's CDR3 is CASSDGTGIQPQHF. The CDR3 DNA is TGTGCCAGCAGCGACGGGACAGGGATTCAGCCCCAGCATTTT. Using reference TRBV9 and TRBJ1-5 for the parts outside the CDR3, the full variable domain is DSGVTQTPKHLITATGQRVTLRCSPRSGDLSVYWYQQSLDQGLQFLIQYYNGEERAKGNILERFSAQQFPDLHSELNLSSLELGDSALYFCASSDGTGIQPQHFGDGTRLSIL.

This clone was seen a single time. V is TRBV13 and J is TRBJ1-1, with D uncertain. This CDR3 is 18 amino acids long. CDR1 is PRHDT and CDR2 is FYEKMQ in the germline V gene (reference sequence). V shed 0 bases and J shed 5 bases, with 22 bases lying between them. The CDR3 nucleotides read TGTGCCAGCAGCTTAGGGGTCAATTCACGATCCGGAGGTACTGAAGCTTTCTTT. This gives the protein CASSLGVNSRSGGTEAFF.

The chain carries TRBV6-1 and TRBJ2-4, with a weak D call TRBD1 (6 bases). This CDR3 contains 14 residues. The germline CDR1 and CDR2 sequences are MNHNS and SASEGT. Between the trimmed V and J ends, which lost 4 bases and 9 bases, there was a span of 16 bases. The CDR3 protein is CASSVAHRESIQYF. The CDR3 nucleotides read TGTGCCAGCAGTGTAGCGCACAGGGAGAGCATTCAGTACTTC.

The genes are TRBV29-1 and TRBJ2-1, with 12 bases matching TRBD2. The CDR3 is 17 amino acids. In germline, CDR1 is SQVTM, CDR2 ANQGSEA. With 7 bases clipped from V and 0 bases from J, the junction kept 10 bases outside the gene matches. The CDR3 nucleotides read TGCAGCGGACAAACTAGCGGGGGGCCCAGCTCCTACAATGAGCAGTTCTTC. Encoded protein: CSGQTSGGPSSYNEQFF.

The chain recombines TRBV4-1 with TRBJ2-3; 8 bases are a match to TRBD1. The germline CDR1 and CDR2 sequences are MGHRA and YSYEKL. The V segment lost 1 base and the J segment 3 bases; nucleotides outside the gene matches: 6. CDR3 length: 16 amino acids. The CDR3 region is CASSQGLGQGTDTQYF. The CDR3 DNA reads TGCGCCAGCAGCCAAGGCCTAGGACAGGGAACAGATACGCAGTATTTT.

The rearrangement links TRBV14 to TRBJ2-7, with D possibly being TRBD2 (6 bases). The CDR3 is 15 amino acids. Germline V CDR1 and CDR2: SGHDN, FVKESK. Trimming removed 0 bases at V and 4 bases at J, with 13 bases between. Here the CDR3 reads CASSQELAAAYEQYF. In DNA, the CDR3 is TGTGCCAGCAGCCAAGAATTAGCGGCAGCATACGAGCAGTACTTC.

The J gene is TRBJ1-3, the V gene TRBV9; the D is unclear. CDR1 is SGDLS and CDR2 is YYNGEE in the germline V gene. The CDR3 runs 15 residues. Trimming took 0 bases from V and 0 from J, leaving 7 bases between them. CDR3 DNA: TGTGCCAGCAGCGTAGTACCTAGCTCTGGAAACACCATATATTTT. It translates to CASSVVPSSGNTIYF.

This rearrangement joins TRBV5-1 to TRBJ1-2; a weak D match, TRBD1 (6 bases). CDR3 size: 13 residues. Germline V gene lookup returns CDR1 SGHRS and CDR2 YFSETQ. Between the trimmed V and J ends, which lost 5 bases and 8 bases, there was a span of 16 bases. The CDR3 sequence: CASRYRVVDGYTF. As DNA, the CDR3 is TGCGCCAGCAGATACAGGGTAGTCGACGGCTACACCTTC.

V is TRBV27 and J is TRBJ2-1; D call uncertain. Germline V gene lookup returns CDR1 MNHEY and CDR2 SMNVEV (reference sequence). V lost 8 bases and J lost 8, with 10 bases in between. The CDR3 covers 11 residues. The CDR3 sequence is CASSSGHEQFF. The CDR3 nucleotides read TGTGCCAGCTCCTCCGGCCATGAGCAGTTCTTC.

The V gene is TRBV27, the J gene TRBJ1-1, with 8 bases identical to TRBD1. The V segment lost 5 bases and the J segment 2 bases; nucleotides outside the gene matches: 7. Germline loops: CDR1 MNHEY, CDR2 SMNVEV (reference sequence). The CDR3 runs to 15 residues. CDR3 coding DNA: TGTGCCAGCAGTGAGGACAGGGCAGCTAACACTGAAGCTTTCTTT. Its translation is CASSEDRAANTEAFF.

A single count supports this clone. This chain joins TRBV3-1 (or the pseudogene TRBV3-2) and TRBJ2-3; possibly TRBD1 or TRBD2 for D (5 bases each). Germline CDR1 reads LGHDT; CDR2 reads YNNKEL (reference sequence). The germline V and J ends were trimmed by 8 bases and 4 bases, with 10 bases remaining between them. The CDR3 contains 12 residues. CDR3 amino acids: CASAMGADTQYF. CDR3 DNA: TGTGCCAGCGCCATGGGGGCAGATACGCAGTATTTT.

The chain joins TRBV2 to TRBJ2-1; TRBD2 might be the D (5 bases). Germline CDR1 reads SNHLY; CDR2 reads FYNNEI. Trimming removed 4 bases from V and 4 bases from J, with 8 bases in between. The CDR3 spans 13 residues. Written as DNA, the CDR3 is TGTGCCAGCAGTGTAACTAGTTACAATGAGCAGTTCTTC. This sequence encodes CASSVTSYNEQFF.